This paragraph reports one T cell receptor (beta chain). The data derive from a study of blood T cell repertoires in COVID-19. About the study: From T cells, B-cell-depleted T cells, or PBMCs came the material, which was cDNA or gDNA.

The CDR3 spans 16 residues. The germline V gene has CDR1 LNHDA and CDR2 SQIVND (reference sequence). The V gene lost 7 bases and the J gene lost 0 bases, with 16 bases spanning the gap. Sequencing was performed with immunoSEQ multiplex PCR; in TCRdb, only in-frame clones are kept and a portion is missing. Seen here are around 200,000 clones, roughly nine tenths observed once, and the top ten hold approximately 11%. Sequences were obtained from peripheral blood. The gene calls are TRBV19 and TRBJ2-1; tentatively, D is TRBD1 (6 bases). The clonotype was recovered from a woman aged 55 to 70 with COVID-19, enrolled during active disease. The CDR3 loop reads CASNKGHESSYNEQFF. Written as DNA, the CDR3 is TGTGCCAGTAACAAGGGACACGAGAGCTCCTACAATGAGCAGTTCTTC.